These T cell receptor beta chains were read from a single sample in a study of OX40 agonist ivuxolimab in advanced cancers. TCRdb keeps only in-frame clones here, not all; method: immunoSEQ multiplex PCR. Among fewer than 20,000 clones listed, over 65% were seen once. Sequenced material: CD4+ or CD8+ T cells sorted from blood, taken in a trial of the OX40 agonist ivuxolimab. The origin of the receptors is an adult with an advanced solid tumor such as melanoma, head and neck, liver or kidney cancer. CDR3s include the opening cysteine and the closing phenylalanine or tryptophan. The D gene is left open where the match is weak. The listing skips clone size in some rows; elsewhere it reads once, few, many or a size class.

V gene,J gene,clone size,D gene,CDR3 protein,CDR3 DNA
TRBV7-8,TRBJ2-7,NA,TRBD1,CASNLEGQGAVEQYF,TGTGCCAGCAATCTAGAGGGCCAGGGGGCCGTCGAGCAGTACTTC
TRBV5-4,TRBJ2-7,NA,NA,CASSHGAALYEQYF,TGTGCCAGCAGCCATGGGGCAGCCCTCTACGAGCAGTACTTC
TRBV4-3,TRBJ2-1,NA,NA,CASSQVIRDGDYNEQFF,TGCGCCAGCAGCCAAGTTATAAGGGACGGGGATTACAATGAGCAGTTCTTC
TRBV19,TRBJ1-1,NA,NA,CASSIGPHTEAFF,TGTGCCAGTAGTATCGGGCCGCACACTGAAGCTTTCTTT
TRBV10-2,TRBJ2-7,once,NA,CATGQSYEQYF,TGCGCCACCGGACAAAGCTACGAGCAGTACTTC
TRBV11-2,TRBJ2-7,NA,TRBD1,CASSFGTGGLEQYF,TGTGCCAGCAGCTTCGGGACAGGGGGATTGGAGCAGTACTTC
TRBV4-1,TRBJ1-3,NA,NA,CASSQDEGISGNTIYF,TGCGCCAGCAGCCAAGATGAGGGGATCTCTGGAAACACCATATATTTT
TRBV6-5,TRBJ2-7,NA,TRBD1,CASSDDRGYYEQYF,TGTGCCAGCAGTGACGACAGGGGGTACTACGAGCAGTACTTC
TRBV12-5,TRBJ2-3,medium-sized,NA,CASGLGGWIDTQYF,TGTGCTAGTGGTTTGGGGGGCTGGATTGATACGCAGTATTTT
TRBV9,TRBJ2-3,NA,TRBD2,CASSISGREDTQYF,TGTGCCAGCAGCATAAGCGGGAGGGAGGATACGCAGTATTTT
TRBV27,TRBJ1-6,NA,NA,CASRNNSPLHF,TGTGCCAGCAGAAATAATTCACCCCTCCACTTT
TRBV19,TRBJ1-5,NA,NA,CASSPTENQPQHF,TGTGCCAGTAGTCCGACAGAAAATCAGCCCCAGCATTTT
TRBV7-2,TRBJ2-7,NA,NA,CASSEGSYEQYF,TGTGCCAGCAGCGAGGGTAGCTACGAGCAGTACTTC
TRBV28,TRBJ2-1,NA,NA,CASLKVSGNEQFF,TGTGCCAGCCTTAAAGTCAGCGGGAATGAGCAGTTCTTC
TRBV6-5,TRBJ1-1,few,NA,CASSYGRGRTEAFF,TGTGCCAGCAGTTACGGCAGGGGCCGGACTGAAGCTTTCTTT
TRBV10-3,TRBJ2-7,NA,TRBD2,CAISESASGSEYEQYF,TGTGCCATCAGTGAGTCGGCTAGCGGGAGTGAATACGAGCAGTACTTC
TRBV6-6,TRBJ2-7,NA,NA,CASSYEGVYYEQYF,TGTGCCAGCAGTTACGAAGGAGTCTACTACGAGCAGTACTTC
TRBV4-1,TRBJ2-2,NA,TRBD2,CASSQLAGGSNRELFF,TGCGCCAGCAGCCAGTTAGCGGGAGGGTCGAACCGGGAGCTGTTTTTT
TRBV6-1,TRBJ2-7,NA,NA,CASSEDWSEESSYEQYF,TGTGCCAGCAGTGAAGATTGGTCGGAAGAGAGCTCCTACGAGCAGTACTTC
TRBV19,TRBJ2-3,NA,TRBD2,CASSQGLAGAVTDTQYF,TGTGCCAGTAGTCAAGGACTAGCGGGAGCGGTAACAGATACGCAGTATTTT
TRBV7-9,TRBJ1-1,NA,NA,CASSFDSFSEAFF,TGTGCCAGCAGCTTTGATTCTTTCAGTGAAGCTTTCTTT
TRBV10-3,TRBJ2-3,medium-sized,NA,CAISNNRDTSTDTQYF,TGTGCCATCAGCAACAACCGGGACACTAGCACAGATACGCAGTATTTT
TRBV7-9,TRBJ2-5,NA,TRBD2,CASSSLAGVREETQYF,TGTGCCAGCAGCTCTCTAGCGGGAGTTCGAGAGGAGACCCAGTACTTC
TRBV7-6,TRBJ1-1,once,NA,CASSFGGNAEAFF,TGTGCCAGCAGCTTCGGTGGGAACGCTGAAGCTTTCTTT
TRBV5-8,TRBJ2-4,NA,TRBD2,CASSLGLAGGLINIQYF,TGTGCCAGCAGCTTGGGTCTAGCGGGAGGGCTGATAAACATTCAGTACTTC
TRBV9,TRBJ2-1,NA,NA,CASSVEGDTYNEQFF,TGTGCCAGCAGCGTAGAGGGGGACACTTACAATGAGCAGTTCTTC
TRBV27,TRBJ1-5,few,NA,CASSLGSYSNQPQHF,TGTGCCAGCAGTTTGGGGAGTTATAGCAATCAGCCCCAGCATTTT
TRBV29-1,TRBJ2-1,NA,NA,CSVEDHYEQFF,TGCAGCGTTGAAGATCATTATGAGCAGTTCTTC
TRBV19,TRBJ2-5,once,NA,CASSIIVQETQYF,TGTGCCAGTAGTATCATCGTCCAAGAGACCCAGTACTTC
TRBV7-2,TRBJ2-7,NA,NA,CASSSEGRGDEQYF,TGTGCCAGCAGCTCCGAAGGTCGGGGCGACGAGCAGTACTTC
TRBV5-1,TRBJ2-1,NA,NA,CASSGKDRSSYNEQFF,TGCGCCAGCAGCGGAAAGGACAGATCCTCCTACAATGAGCAGTTCTTC
TRBV7-9,TRBJ1-6,NA,TRBD1,CASSETTGLRSPLHF,TGTGCCAGCAGCGAGACGACAGGGCTACGGTCACCCCTCCACTTT
TRBV7-3,TRBJ1-1,NA,NA,CASSLTSNTEAFF,TGTGCCAGCAGCTTAACCAGCAACACTGAAGCTTTCTTT
TRBV6-4,TRBJ2-3,medium-sized,NA,CASSDSPGSDTQYF,TGTGCCAGCAGTGACTCCCCGGGATCAGATACGCAGTATTTT
TRBV6-4,TRBJ1-2,NA,TRBD1,CASSETLDRAYGYTF,TGTGCCAGCAGTGAGACACTGGACAGGGCCTATGGCTACACCTTC